These 20 T cell receptor beta chains were all obtained from the same sample, sequenced in a study of blood T cells in healthy people across ages. A second roughly 7 to 12 cycle PCR used barcoded and J-beta primers. TCRdb re-called the 5' RACE reads through MiXCR, storing one row per CDR3 protein. This table has some 750,000 distinct CDR3 sequences, about a fifth appearing once. The sample taken for sequencing was blood. The receptors here all came from a man aged 70 or older in good health.

This sequence joins TRBV12-3 or TRBV12-4 and TRBJ1-2, with D maybe TRBD1 (5 bases). This CDR3 is built from 14 residues. Trimming left V 3 bases short and J 7 bases short, with 15 bases between. The chain's CDR3 is CASSLGPGYSGYTF. In nucleotides, the CDR3 is TGTGCCAGCAGTTTGGGGCCAGGGTATAGTGGCTACACCTTC.

The chain links TRBV20-1 to TRBJ2-2; 9 bases line up with TRBD2. The germline CDR1 and CDR2 sequences are DFQATT and SNEGSKA (reference sequence). V was clipped by 5 bases and J by 7 bases; unmatched bases: 11. The CDR3 contains 15 residues. CDR3 residues: CSALSASGADGELFF. The CDR3 coding sequence is TGCAGTGCTCTTAGTGCTAGCGGGGCGGACGGGGAGCTGTTTTTT.

The V call is TRBV7-9, the J call TRBJ2-1; D is undetermined. The CDR3 sequence is 15 residues long. V gave up 4 bases and J gave up 2 bases, with 12 bases separating them. The germline V gene encodes CDR1 SEHNR and CDR2 FQNEAQ (reference sequence). Written as DNA, the CDR3 is TGTGCCAGCAGCTCAAGGTACTGGCCCTACAATGAGCAGTTCTTC. It specifies CASSSRYWPYNEQFF. The whole variable domain, filled in from reference TRBV7-9 and TRBJ2-1, reads DTGVSQNPRHKITKRGQNVTFRCDPISEHNRLYWYRQTLGQGPEFLTYFQNEAQLEKSRLLSDRFSAERPKGSFSTLEIQRTEQGDSAMYLCASSSRYWPYNEQFFGPGTRLTVL.

The chain links TRBV7-9 to TRBJ1-4, with 9 nucleotides matching TRBD1. Germline CDR1 reads SEHNR; CDR2 reads FQNEAQ (reference sequence). J gave up 7 bases and V 7 bases, and 7 bases lay outside the gene matches. The length of the CDR3 is 14 residues. CDR3 nucleotides: TGTGCCAGCACATGGACAGGGGAGGGTGAAAAACTGTTTTTT. Protein sequence: CASTWTGEGEKLFF.

This clonotype has only a few counts. The chain couples TRBV11-2 to TRBJ2-3, with 9 positions matching TRBD1. The V gene end was trimmed by 5 bases and the J gene end by 4 bases; junction bases not matched to a gene: 10. From germline, CDR1 is SGHAT and CDR2 FQNNGV. This CDR3 spans 16 amino acids. The CDR3 coding sequence is TGTGCCAGCAGCAGCACCGGGACAGGGTCGGCAGATACGCAGTATTTT. This encodes CASSSTGTGSADTQYF.

This chain connects TRBV20-1 to TRBJ2-5, with 11 positions matching TRBD2. This CDR3 has 15 amino acids. Germline CDR1 DFQATT, CDR2 SNEGSKA (reference sequence). After removal of 3 bases from V and 5 bases from J, the junction contained 8 bases not matched to a gene. Here the CDR3 reads CSASATSGVSETQYF. In DNA form, the CDR3 reads TGCAGTGCTAGTGCGACTAGCGGGGTTTCGGAGACCCAGTACTTC.

The chain couples TRBV10-2 to TRBJ2-5, with 10 bases fitting TRBD2. V shed 6 bases, J shed 1 base, and the junction held 5 bases outside the gene matches. Germline V lookup: CDR1 WSHSY, CDR2 SAAADI. The length of the CDR3 is 15 residues. The chain's CDR3 is CASRRTSGIQETQYF. The CDR3 region has the DNA TGCGCCAGCAGGCGGACTAGCGGTATCCAAGAGACCCAGTACTTC.

J is TRBJ1-1 and V is TRBV20-1; D unclear. Germline V CDR1 and CDR2: DFQATT, SNEGSKA (reference sequence). V was cut by 0 bases and J by 10 bases, with 12 bases left in between. The CDR3 is 12 residues long. The CDR3 region is CSARELKLGAFF. The CDR3 nucleotides are TGCAGTGCTAGAGAATTGAAGCTTGGAGCTTTCTTT.

The rearrangement uses TRBV20-1 and TRBJ2-1, with 12 bases that match TRBD2. There are 16 residues in the CDR3. The V gene's germline CDR1 is DFQATT and CDR2 SNEGSKA (reference sequence). Trimming at V came to 1 base and at J to 5 bases, leaving 6 bases not matched to a gene. For the CDR3, the DNA is TGCAGTGCTAGAGGCGCGACTAGCGGGAGAAACAATGAGCAGTTCTTC. Protein: CSARGATSGRNNEQFF.

This clonotype was seen a few times. The chain recombines TRBV6-6 with TRBJ2-7; 8 positions match TRBD2. This CDR3 has 15 amino acids. V was clipped by 5 bases and J by 5 bases; unmatched bases: 11. In germline, CDR1 is MNHNY, CDR2 SVGAGI (reference sequence). In DNA, the CDR3 is TGTGCCAGCAGTGACACGGGGGGGCCAACGAACGAGCAGTACTTC. Its translation is CASSDTGGPTNEQYF.

This rearrangement joins TRBV6-2 or TRBV6-3 to TRBJ2-1; 12 bases match TRBD2. V was pared by 7 bases and J by 3 bases, with 10 bases of the junction left unmatched. The CDR3 has 17 residues. Germline CDR1 and CDR2: MNHEY and SVGEGT. As DNA, the CDR3 is TGTGCCAGCACTAAGTGGTCTAGCGGGAGGGTCTACAATGAGCAGTTCTTC. Its protein is CASTKWSSGRVYNEQFF.

Many counts were recorded for this clonotype. This chain connects TRBV5-1 to TRBJ2-3, with D possibly matching TRBD1 (6 bases). In germline, CDR1 is SGHRS, CDR2 YFSETQ. The CDR3 runs to 15 residues. Trimming removed 2 bases from V and 0 bases from J, with 10 bases in between. The CDR3 here is CASSLRQASTDTQYF. In DNA, the CDR3 is TGCGCCAGCAGCTTAAGACAGGCCAGCACAGATACGCAGTATTTT.

The rearrangement links TRBV7-9 to TRBJ1-5; D gene uncertain. The CDR3 has 14 residues. V was pared by 3 bases and J by 3 bases, with 9 bases between. Germline V gene lookup returns CDR1 SEHNR and CDR2 FQNEAQ (reference sequence). In nucleotides, the CDR3 is TGTGCCAGCAGCTTTGGACGGAACAATCAGCCCCAGCATTTT. This gives the protein CASSFGRNNQPQHF.

The chain carries TRBV6-5 and TRBJ2-2, with 7 nucleotides matching TRBD2. Germline V gene data show CDR1 as MNHEY and CDR2 as SVGAGI. This CDR3 region has 15 residues. After removal of 2 bases from V and 2 bases from J, the junction contained 2 bases not matched to a gene. The CDR3 sequence is CASSYGAGNTGELFF. DNA for the CDR3: TGTGCCAGCAGTTACGGAGCGGGAAACACCGGGGAGCTGTTTTTT.

The rearrangement uses TRBV3-1 and TRBJ2-3; tentative D call: TRBD1 (6 bases). Trimming stripped 0 bases from V and 4 bases from J, with 11 bases between. Germline V gene sequence: CDR1 LGHDT, CDR2 YNNKEL (reference sequence). CDR3 size: 15 residues. The CDR3 DNA sequence: TGTGCCAGCAGCCAAGAACCAGGGGAATCAGATACGCAGTATTTT. Translated, it gives CASSQEPGESDTQYF.

This clonotype was detected a few times. This chain joins TRBV6-2 or TRBV6-3 and TRBJ1-1; D call uncertain. CDR1 and CDR2 from the germline V gene are MNHEY and SVGEGT. The CDR3 has 13 residues. Between the trimmed V and J ends, which lost 5 bases and 0 bases, there was a span of 7 bases. The CDR3 spells CASSRHVNTEAFF. CDR3 in DNA: TGTGCCAGCAGTCGGCATGTGAACACTGAAGCTTTCTTT.

The chain recombines TRBV30 with TRBJ2-3; D not resolved. The tail of the sequence fits TRBJ1-5 better, so the J call may be wrong. Germline CDR1 and CDR2: GTSNPN and SVGIG (reference sequence). The CDR3 covers 13 residues. CDR3 DNA: TGTGCCTGGAGTGTACGGGCAGTTGATACGCAGCATTTT. This codes for CAWSVRAVDTQHF.

This clonotype came up a few times. V gene TRBV12-3 or TRBV12-4 combines with J gene TRBJ1-4, with a possible D match to TRBD1 (5 bases). The CDR3 length is 14 residues. V was cut by 6 bases and J by 8 bases, with 16 bases left in between. The CDR3 reads CASSPRTGFEKLFF. The CDR3 bases are TGTGCCAGCAGCCCCCGCACAGGCTTCGAAAAACTGTTTTTT.

The genes are TRBV4-1 and TRBJ2-5, with 8 bases matching TRBD1. The end of the DNA is better explained by TRBJ2-1, so the J call may be wrong. Per the germline V gene, CDR1 is MGHRA and CDR2 is YSYEKL. The CDR3 consists of 15 residues. CDR3 residues: CASSHPGTGGNEQFF. CDR3 DNA: TGCGCCAGCAGCCATCCCGGGACAGGTGGGAATGAGCAGTTCTTC.

In its sample, this clonotype was seen many times. The genes are TRBV11-2 and TRBJ1-3; D ambiguous. V lost 1 base and J lost 16, with 14 bases in between. Germline values: CDR1 SGHAT, CDR2 FQNNGV. The CDR3 extends over 12 amino acids. The CDR3 protein is CASSLVEGHLYF. For the CDR3, the DNA is TGTGCCAGCAGCTTAGTGGAGGGCCATCTTTATTTT. Full variable domain (remainder filled in from reference TRBV11-2 and TRBJ1-3): EAGVAQSPRYKIIEKRQSVAFWCNPISGHATLYWYQQILGQGPKLLIQFQNNGVVDDSQLPKDRFSAERLKGVDSTLKIQPAKLEDSAVYLCASSLVEGHLYFGEGSWLTVV.